This passage covers 5 T cell receptor beta chains from one sample sequenced in a study of shared clonotypes between healthy human individuals. Produced via immunoSEQ multiplex PCR; TCRdb's table is partial and in-frame only. The repertoire consists of roughly 1,500,000 clones, with just under 99% occurring once and the leading ten covering 0.3% to 0.45%. Specimen: naive CD4+ T cells sorted from blood. This sample's subset: CD45RA+ positively selected. The receptors here all came from a man aged 30 to 39 in good health.

This chain joins TRBV19 and TRBJ1-1; D unresolved. CDR1 is LNHDA, CDR2 SQIVND, per germline (reference sequence). Deletions cut 10 bases from V and 1 base from J, with 7 bases between. The CDR3 spans 11 residues. Written as DNA, the CDR3 is TGTGCCACTCCGTCGAACACTGAAGCTTTCTTT. Its protein is CATPSNTEAFF.

The genes are TRBV28 and TRBJ2-4; maybe TRBD1 (5 bases). Looked up from germline, CDR1 is MDHEN and CDR2 is SYDVKM. Trimming pared 6 bases from V and 0 bases from J, leaving 15 bases between. The CDR3 has 16 residues. The chain's CDR3 is CASRPTGMRAKNIQYF. CDR3 coding DNA: TGTGCCAGCAGACCTACAGGCATGAGAGCCAAAAACATTCAGTACTTC.

The gene calls are TRBV19 and TRBJ2-7; 8 nucleotides line up with TRBD1. The V and J ends lost 4 bases and 3 bases, in that order; junction bases with no gene match: 8. The CDR3 has 15 residues. Looked up from germline, CDR1 is LNHDA and CDR2 is SQIVND (reference sequence). CDR3 in amino acids: CASSRGTGSNYEQYF. CDR3 sequence (DNA): TGTGCCAGTAGTAGGGGGACAGGATCGAACTACGAGCAGTACTTC.

For this clone: Different DNA sequences within this sample yield the same CDR3. The V call is TRBV28, the J call TRBJ1-1; 8 bases agree with TRBD1. This CDR3 region has 14 residues. The V gene's germline CDR1 is MDHEN and CDR2 SYDVKM. Trimming took 6 bases from V and 5 from J; bases not matched to a gene: 8. Here the CDR3 DNA reads TGTGCCAGCAGCCCCCAGGGGGCAGGGACTGAAGCTTTCTTT. It translates to CASSPQGAGTEAFF. Using reference TRBV28 and TRBJ1-1 for the parts outside the CDR3, the full variable domain is DVKVTQSSRYLVKRTGEKVFLECVQDMDHENMFWYRQDPGLGLRLIYFSYDVKMKEKGDIPEGYSVSREKKERFSLILESASTNQTSMYLCASSPQGAGTEAFFGQGTRLTVV.

V is TRBV7-2 and J is TRBJ1-5; 7 nucleotides line up with TRBD1. The CDR3 is 13 amino acids. V lost 8 bases and J lost 1; bases outside the gene matches: 2. CDR1 and CDR2 (germline): SGHTA, FQGNSA. CDR3 sequence reads: CASRGQSNQPQHF. The CDR3 bases are TGTGCCAGCCGGGGACAGAGCAATCAGCCCCAGCATTTT.